Listed below are T cell receptor beta chains from one sample, sequenced in a study of T cell responses to AZD1222 COVID-19 vaccine. Sequenced by immunoSEQ multiplex PCR; TCRdb stores in-frame clones only, minus some. Counted here are 250,000 to 300,000 clones, around 92% occurring once; the ten biggest clones make up around 0.57%. Material: peripheral blood, obtained 28 days after the second AZD1222 dose. Receptors originate from an adult who received the AZD1222 COVID-19 vaccine. The conserved cysteine and the conserved F or W are not part of the CDR3 here.

j_call v_call cdr3_aa
TRBJ1-2 TRBV3-1/TRBV3-2 ASSQEGAAGDGYT
TRBJ2-3 TRBV19 ASSMPQRTDTQY
TRBJ1-1 TRBV27 ASSSPLRQGWWTEAF
TRBJ2-5 TRBV5-1 ASSLSGGSQETQY
TRBJ2-7 TRBV7-9 ASSPTGSREQY
TRBJ1-2 TRBV7-9 ASSLKTGRDYGYT
TRBJ2-3 TRBV7-8 ASSLSYRVATDTQY
TRBJ2-5 TRBV11-3 ASSPSSLQETQY
TRBJ2-7 TRBV6-2/TRBV6-3 ASSYSRNEQY
TRBJ2-1 TRBV4-3 ASSLTSLSYNEQF
TRBJ1-3 TRBV5-6 ASSPNFSGNTIY
TRBJ2-3 TRBV4-1 ASSQVRDTQY
TRBJ2-7 TRBV19 ASSIAAAGGTYEQY
TRBJ2-7 TRBV29-1 SVRDASSYEQY
TRBJ1-1 TRBV7-6 ASSLGPVRTEAF
TRBJ2-3 TRBV18 ASSTGTDTQY
TRBJ2-7 TRBV7-2 ASSFHAQGLYEQY
TRBJ1-5 TRBV28 ASSLGGEVYQPQH
TRBJ2-7 TRBV7-2 ASSLVYPPYEQY
TRBJ2-1 TRBV9 ASSVSGAGNEQF
TRBJ1-3 TRBV12-3/TRBV12-4 ATDSFSGNTIY
TRBJ1-1 TRBV11-2 ASSLQIRSNTEAF
TRBJ1-5 TRBV10-3 AISEKAGLLPQH
TRBJ2-7 TRBV9 ASSPGDTSYEQY
TRBJ2-1 TRBV2 ATRGTSDRKEQF
TRBJ1-3 TRBV28 ASSPPGQGLGGNTIY
TRBJ2-2 TRBV6-7 AGFPRGQGNTGELF
TRBJ1-5 TRBV5-6 ASSSMTGSRQPQH
TRBJ2-1 TRBV3-1/TRBV3-2 ASSPTGGSYNEQF
TRBJ2-7 TRBV4-1 ASSQMDLSLKEQY
TRBJ1-1 TRBV4-2 ASSQDQTGVNTEAF
TRBJ2-2 TRBV9 ASSVLPGVNTGELF
TRBJ1-5 TRBV2 ASSEEQGGNQPQH
TRBJ1-6 TRBV6-5 ASSYSRTVNSPLH
TRBJ2-7 TRBV5-4 ASSLGRGGYEQY
TRBJ2-1 TRBV5-8 ASRSGTSGYNEQF
TRBJ2-7 TRBV15 ATSREERVSGSKSGLGEQY
TRBJ1-5 TRBV7-2 ASSFSTGPHQPQH
TRBJ1-2 TRBV28 ASSLMMIYGYT
TRBJ1-6 TRBV9 ASSVDLEGASPLH
TRBJ2-2 TRBV28 ASSPGTGGTGELF
TRBJ2-2 TRBV7-9 ANSKGGGTNTGELF
TRBJ2-5 TRBV25-1 ASSAGVETQY
TRBJ1-6 TRBV5-1 ASSPDSSYNSPLH